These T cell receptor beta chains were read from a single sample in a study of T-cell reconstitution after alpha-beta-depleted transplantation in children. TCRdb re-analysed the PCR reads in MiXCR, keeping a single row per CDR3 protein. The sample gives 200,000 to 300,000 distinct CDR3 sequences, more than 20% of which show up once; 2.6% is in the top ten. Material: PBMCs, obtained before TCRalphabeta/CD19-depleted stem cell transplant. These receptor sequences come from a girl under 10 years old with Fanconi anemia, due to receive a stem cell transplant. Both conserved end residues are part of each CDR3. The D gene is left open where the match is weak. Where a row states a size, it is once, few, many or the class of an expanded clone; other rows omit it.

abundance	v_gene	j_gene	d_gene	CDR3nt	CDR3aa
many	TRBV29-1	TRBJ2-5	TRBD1	TGCAGCGTTGAAACGGCCGGGACAGGGGAGACCCAGTACTTC	CSVETAGTGETQYF
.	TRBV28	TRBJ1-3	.	TGTGCCAGCAGTTTAGCTGGAGCAGAAAATGGAAACACCATATATTTT	CASSLAGAENGNTIYF
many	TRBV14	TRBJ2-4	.	TGTGCCAGCAGCCAAGAAATCGGTGTTGGCAGAAACATTCAGTACTTC	CASSQEIGVGRNIQYF
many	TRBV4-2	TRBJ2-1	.	TGTGCCAGCAGCCAAGATTTCACGGGCTCTCGTGGTGAGCAGTTCTTC	CASSQDFTGSRGEQFF
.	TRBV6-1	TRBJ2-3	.	TGTGCCACAAAAAAGACAGTTAGCACAGATACGCAGTATTTT	CATKKTVSTDTQYF
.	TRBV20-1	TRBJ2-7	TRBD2	TGCAGTGCTAGCCACGGGACTAGCGTAAACTACGAGCAGTACTTC	CSASHGTSVNYEQYF
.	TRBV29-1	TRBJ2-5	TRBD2	TGCAGCGGGGCTCTACCGGGACTAGGGGAGACCCAGTACTTC	CSGALPGLGETQYF
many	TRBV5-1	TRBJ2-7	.	TGCGCCAGCAGCCCTCCAGGACAGCCCTACGAGCAGTACTTC	CASSPPGQPYEQYF
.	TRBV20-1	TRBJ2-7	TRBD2	TGCAGTGCTAGGGGACTAGCCACCTACGAGCAGTACTTC	CSARGLATYEQYF
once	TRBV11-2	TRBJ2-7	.	TGTGCCAGCAGCTTACCCACAGGAGGGTCCTACGAGCAGTACTTC	CASSLPTGGSYEQYF
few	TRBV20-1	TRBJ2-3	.	TGCAGTGCTAGAGAGCTAGCTTTGAGCACAGATACGCAGTATTTT	CSARELALSTDTQYF
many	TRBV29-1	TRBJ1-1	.	TGCAGCGGGGGACGTCGGAACACTGAAGCTTTCTTT	CSGGRRNTEAFF
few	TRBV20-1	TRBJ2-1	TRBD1	TGCAGTGCTAGATCAAATTCTAACAGGGGCGATGAGCAGTTCTTC	CSARSNSNRGDEQFF
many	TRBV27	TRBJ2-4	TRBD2	TGTGCCAGCAGTCCACATAGACTAGCGGGGGAAAACATTCAGTACTTC	CASSPHRLAGENIQYF
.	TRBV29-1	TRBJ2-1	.	TGCAGCGTTGAAGTCATACTTAGCTCCTACAATGAGCAGTTCTTC	CSVEVILSSYNEQFF
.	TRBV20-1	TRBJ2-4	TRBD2	TGCAGTGCTAGGAGTAGCGGGAAGAGCAAAAACATTCAGTACTTC	CSARSSGKSKNIQYF
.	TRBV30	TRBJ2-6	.	TGTGCCTGGAGTGTAGGGGGAACCAACGTCCTGACTTTC	CAWSVGGTNVLTF